The rows below give T cell receptor beta chains drawn from one sample of a study of vaccination and CD4 T cells after COVID-19. From the PCR reads, TCRdb called clonotypes with MiXCR, one entry per CDR3 protein. Of about 20,000 distinct CDR3 sequences listed, roughly half are singletons. No antigen has been assigned to these receptors. The sequenced sample was CD4+ T cells from blood, cultured in vitro. These receptor sequences come from a human donor who had recovered from COVID-19. The CDR3 runs from the conserved cysteine through the conserved F or W. The order of the fields is V gene, J gene, CDR3 protein.

TRBV15	TRBJ1-4	CATSPLLTRNGEKLFF
TRBV20-1	TRBJ1-6	CSAGGDSDNSPLHF
TRBV27	TRBJ1-1	CASSLLGQGSGSTEAFF
TRBV6-5	TRBJ2-1	CASSYSWYNEQFF
TRBV27	TRBJ2-5	CASSEYQETQYF
TRBV7-9	TRBJ1-5	CASSLASGTEGYSNQPQHF
TRBV5-1	TRBJ2-7	CASSYGDQPYEQYF
TRBV24-1	TRBJ2-2	CATSSSARDGELFF
TRBV7-3	TRBJ1-6	CASSFRGTGGYSPLHF
TRBV3-1	TRBJ2-3	CASSPGGQDTQYF
TRBV11-2	TRBJ1-6	CASSLQGNNSPLHF
TRBV11-2	TRBJ1-2	CASSVTGPLNGYTF
TRBV6-1	TRBJ1-1	CASKSNPPKDEAFF
TRBV10-3	TRBJ2-1	CAIATVGAANNEQFF
TRBV12-3/TRBV12-4	TRBJ2-7	CASSPGTVALFGQYF
TRBV7-2	TRBJ2-7	CASSLDSSRGYEQYF
TRBV6-5	TRBJ1-3	CASSYSIGTGNTIYF
TRBV20-1	TRBJ2-3	CSAETLRRNTDTQYF
TRBV27	TRBJ1-1	CASSLSRDTEAFF
TRBV14	TRBJ2-1	CASSPPGGGVRSYNEQFF
TRBV5-1	TRBJ1-6	CASSLRGQHNSPLHF
TRBV20-1	TRBJ1-1	CSARDATGASSSEAFF
TRBV11-3	TRBJ1-6	CASSLFESPLHF
TRBV15	TRBJ1-5	CATSRQTGNQPQHF
TRBV7-6	TRBJ1-5	CASSPGQGNQPQHF
TRBV2	TRBJ2-5	CASSEDVQTQYF
TRBV20-1	TRBJ2-1	CSARLDDPQFF
TRBV7-2	TRBJ1-2	CASSPTGGGHGYTF
TRBV11-1	TRBJ2-5	CASSLGVQETQYF
TRBV7-9	TRBJ1-2	CASTRGPTADMGYTF
TRBV18	TRBJ2-7	CASSPSSGRTEQYF
TRBV19	TRBJ1-1	CASRTGWGESEAFF
TRBV7-2	TRBJ2-7	CASGQNSYEQYF
TRBV6-2/TRBV6-3	TRBJ2-7	CASSRTSGSTYEQYF
TRBV6-1	TRBJ1-1	CASSVMDRDGEAFF
TRBV6-1	TRBJ2-7	CASSRDTSYEQYF
TRBV20-1	TRBJ1-1	CSAGRGYMNTEAFF
TRBV12-3/TRBV12-4	TRBJ2-2	CASREGRAEGTGELFF
TRBV2	TRBJ1-2	CASSGVGGVYGYTF
TRBV18	TRBJ2-7	CASSPKGLGFVEQYF
TRBV6-1	TRBJ1-5	CASSEASGTSTQPQHF